The source of this T cell receptor beta chain is a study of tumor-infiltrating lymphocytes in oesophageal squamous cell carcinoma. Each CDR3 protein gets one entry after TCRdb re-called the PCR reads with MiXCR. This repertoire shows more than 15,000 distinct CDR3 sequences, approximately 50% found once; its top ten account for about 25%. This clonotype appeared many times. The trim removed 7 bases at V and 5 bases at J, leaving 11 bases unmatched. Germline CDR1 is MDHEN and CDR2 is SYDVKM. The CDR3 covers 16 residues. V gene TRBV28 combines with J gene TRBJ2-2; 9 bases line up with TRBD1. Source material: esophageal tumor tissue. This TCR derives from a male donor with esophageal squamous cell carcinoma. CDR3: CASTTVGTGRTGELFF. DNA of the CDR3: TGTGCCAGCACCACCGTTGGGACAGGGAGGACCGGGGAGCTGTTTTTT.